The next 29 T cell receptor beta chains were all read from a single sample in a study of T cell responses to AZD1222 COVID-19 vaccine. Sequencing used immunoSEQ multiplex PCR; TCRdb keeps in-frame clones, though not all of them. The sample lists around 85,000 clones; 80% to 90% were seen once. The starting material was peripheral blood, obtained on day 0 of AZD1222 vaccination. Receptor source: an adult in good health.

The genes are TRBV18 and TRBJ2-3; D remains ambiguous. This CDR3 has 13 residues. Trimming removed 1 base at V and 0 bases at J, with 2 bases between. Per the germline V gene, CDR1 is KGHSH and CDR2 is LQKENI. The CDR3, as DNA: TGTGCCAGCTCACCACACAGCACAGATACGCAGTATTTT. As protein: CASSPHSTDTQYF.

The chain links TRBV6-5 to TRBJ1-5, with TRBD1 identical over 9 bases. The CDR3 covers 13 residues. CDR1 and CDR2 (germline): MNHEY, SVGAGI. Trimming cost V 5 bases and J 7 bases; bases outside gene matches: 3. The DNA of the CDR3 is TGTGCCAGCAGTAATGGACAGGGGCAGCCCCAGCATTTT. It yields the protein CASSNGQGQPQHF.

There are a few counts of this clone. The V and J genes are TRBV30 and TRBJ1-2; no clear D. The V end lost 2 bases, the J end lost 6 bases, and 10 bases lay between the germline ends. This CDR3 is built from 12 residues. CDR1 and CDR2 from the germline V gene are GTSNPN and SVGIG (reference sequence). CDR3 sequence (DNA): TGTGCCTGGAGTTGGACCGGCGATGGCTACACCTTC. Encoded protein: CAWSWTGDGYTF. The variable domain in full, completed from reference TRBV30 and TRBJ1-2, reads SQTIHQWPATLVQPVGSPLSLECTVEGTSNPNLYWYRQAAGRGLQLLFYSVGIGQISSEVPQNLSASRPQDRQFILSSKKLLLSDSGFYLCAWSWTGDGYTFGSGTRLTVV.

This clone has more than one count but fewer than ten. The chain couples TRBV11-1 to TRBJ1-1; 7 nucleotides match TRBD1. Germline V gives CDR1 SGHAT, CDR2 FQDESV (reference sequence). This CDR3 is built from 13 residues. V was clipped by 5 bases and J by 9 bases; unmatched bases: 9. The CDR3 region is CASSIQQGTKAFF. DNA for the CDR3: TGTGCCAGCAGCATACAACAGGGGACGAAAGCTTTCTTT.

The J gene is TRBJ2-2, the V gene TRBV19; D remains ambiguous. V dropped 10 bases and J dropped 3 bases, with 12 bases sitting between them. The CDR3 length is 13 residues. CDR1 is LNHDA and CDR2 is SQIVND in the germline V gene (reference sequence). CDR3: CATIGSYTGELFF. As DNA, the CDR3 is TGTGCCACCATAGGTTCCTACACCGGGGAGCTGTTTTTT.

The DNA of the CDR3 is TGTGCCAGCAGCTCGCGGTTGGCGGGGGGAGATGAGCAGTTCTTC. This sequence encodes CASSSRLAGGDEQFF. The chain employs TRBV9 and TRBJ2-1, with TRBD2 matching 8 bases. The CDR3 is made up of 15 amino acids. The V gene's germline CDR1 is SGDLS and CDR2 YYNGEE. V was pared by 4 bases and J by 8 bases, with 11 bases of the junction left unmatched.

This chain joins TRBV9 and TRBJ1-2; D not certain. Germline values: CDR1 SGDLS, CDR2 YYNGEE. Trimming shortened V by 3 bases and J by 4 bases, and 16 bases separated the two germline ends. The CDR3 extends over 15 amino acids. The CDR3 reads CASSADVGPFYGYTF. CDR3 nucleotides: TGTGCCAGCAGCGCCGACGTAGGCCCTTTCTATGGCTACACCTTC.

The chain joins TRBV5-6 to TRBJ2-1; D is possibly TRBD1 (6 bases). V was cut by 2 bases and J by 10 bases, with 22 bases left in between. The CDR3 covers 16 residues. Germline V lookup: CDR1 SGHDT, CDR2 YYEEEE. CDR3 nucleotides: TGTGCCAGCAGCTTCCCCGGGACACGCGCATTAATGGAGCAGTTCTTC. Residues: CASSFPGTRALMEQFF.

The J gene is TRBJ2-5, the V gene TRBV5-4; TRBD2 might be the D (6 bases). V lost 1 base to trimming and J lost 2 bases, with 9 bases between them. Germline lookup yields CDR1 SGHNT and CDR2 YYREEE (reference sequence). The CDR3 runs to 14 residues. The DNA for the CDR3 is TGTGCCAGCAGCTTGAACGCGGGACAAGAGACCCAGTACTTC. Its translation: CASSLNAGQETQYF.

The J gene is TRBJ1-1, the V gene TRBV5-1, with 7 bases fitting TRBD1. Unmatched junction bases numbered 7, after V lost 5 bases and J lost 3 bases. This CDR3 contains 14 residues. Germline lookup yields CDR1 SGHRS and CDR2 YFSETQ. The chain's CDR3 is CASREQGLDTEAFF. CDR3 bases: TGCGCCAGCAGGGAACAGGGGCTTGACACTGAAGCTTTCTTT.

About this clone: This CDR3 is also generated by other DNA sequences in the sample. V gene TRBV24-1 combines with J gene TRBJ2-2; TRBD1 is a possible D gene (5 bases). CDR3 length: 15 amino acids. Germline CDR1 KGHDR, CDR2 SFDVKD. V shed 3 bases and J shed 7 bases, with 14 bases lying between them. The CDR3 coding sequence is TGTGCCACCAGTGATCGGACAAGTCCCCACGGGGAGCTGTTTTTT. Translating it yields CATSDRTSPHGELFF.

The chain has TRBV6-5 and TRBJ2-7; no clear D gene. The CDR3 length is 14 residues. V dropped 0 bases and J dropped 2 bases, with 8 bases sitting between them. From germline, CDR1 is MNHEY and CDR2 SVGAGI. The CDR3 here is CASSYSGAAYEQYF. The DNA of the CDR3 is TGTGCCAGCAGTTACTCCGGCGCCGCCTACGAGCAGTACTTC.

V and J are TRBV29-1 and TRBJ2-2, with TRBD1 as a possible D gene (5 bases). Germline lookup yields CDR1 SQVTM and CDR2 ANQGSEA. The ends were cut back, 3 bases at V and 6 bases at J, with 14 bases in the middle. The CDR3 has 14 amino acids. The CDR3 spells CSVDGAVDSGELFF. CDR3 nucleotide sequence: TGCAGCGTTGATGGGGCGGTCGACTCCGGGGAGCTGTTTTTT.

The gene calls are TRBV6-1 and TRBJ2-7, with 11 bases lining up with TRBD1. Germline CDR1 and CDR2: MNHNS and SASEGT. The CDR3 is 16 amino acids. V gave up 4 bases and J gave up 2 bases; unmatched junction bases: 7. The CDR3 DNA is TGTGCCAGCAGTGCCGGGACAGGGGGAGGTACCTACGAGCAGTACTTC. Encoded protein: CASSAGTGGGTYEQYF.

V and J are TRBV10-3 and TRBJ2-6, with D possibly matching TRBD1 (5 bases). V lost 6 bases, J lost 2 bases, and 11 bases lay in between. CDR3 size: 15 residues. Germline V CDR1 and CDR2: ENHRY, SYGVKD. The CDR3 loop reads CAIRADRTGANVLTF. DNA of the CDR3: TGTGCCATCAGGGCCGACAGAACTGGGGCCAACGTCCTGACTTTC.

This clone was found once. This chain connects TRBV11-2 to TRBJ1-2; no clear D gene. V shed 5 bases and J shed 6 bases, with 13 bases lying between them. Germline CDR1 is SGHAT and CDR2 is FQNNGV. The CDR3 has 13 amino acids. The CDR3 loop is CASSLGLDHGYTF. As DNA, the CDR3 is TGTGCCAGCAGCCTGGGCCTTGACCATGGCTACACCTTC.

This clone was observed a handful of times. The V gene is TRBV6-5, the J gene TRBJ1-5, with D possibly TRBD1 on 6 matching bases. This CDR3 is 15 amino acids long. Germline CDR1 reads MNHEY; CDR2 reads SVGAGI. The germline V and J ends were trimmed by 0 bases and 2 bases, with 8 bases remaining between them. The CDR3 DNA sequence: TGTGCCAGCAGTTACTCGTCAGGGGGCAATCAGCCCCAGCATTTT. As protein: CASSYSSGGNQPQHF.

This rearrangement joins TRBV30 to TRBJ1-1, with D perhaps matching TRBD1 (5 bases). The CDR3 extends over 13 amino acids. V dropped 4 bases and J dropped 4 bases, with 13 bases sitting between them. Germline V gene sequence: CDR1 GTSNPN, CDR2 SVGIG (reference sequence). The CDR3 is CAWKTGRGTEAFF. In DNA, the CDR3 is TGTGCCTGGAAGACGGGGCGCGGCACTGAAGCTTTCTTT.

The gene calls are TRBV9 and TRBJ2-1, with D hard to call. The V gene lost 0 bases and the J gene lost 5 bases, with 9 bases spanning the gap. The CDR3 extends over 14 amino acids. Germline V gene lookup returns CDR1 SGDLS and CDR2 YYNGEE. The CDR3 loop reads CASSVGDVNNEQFF. Here the CDR3 DNA reads TGTGCCAGCAGCGTAGGAGACGTGAACAATGAGCAGTTCTTC.

The table lists this clone with a count of one. The chain carries TRBV7-3 and TRBJ2-2; tentatively, D is TRBD2 (6 bases). Germline CDR1 SGHTA, CDR2 FQGTGA. Trimming removed 9 bases from V and 2 bases from J, with 13 bases in between. The CDR3 covers 14 residues. Here the CDR3 reads CASVLALNTGELFF. The CDR3 DNA sequence: TGTGCCAGTGTTCTAGCGCTAAACACCGGGGAGCTGTTTTTT. Complete variable domain (other parts from reference TRBV7-3 and TRBJ2-2): GAGVSQTPSNKVTEKGKYVELRCDPISGHTALYWYRQSLGQGPEFLIYFQGTGAADDSGLPNDRFFAVRPEGSVSTLKIQRTERGDSAVYLCASVLALNTGELFFGEGSRLTVL.

The V gene is TRBV5-1, the J gene TRBJ2-3, with TRBD1 matching over 10 bases. V shed 4 bases and J 4 bases; nucleotides not matched to a gene: 3. Germline values: CDR1 SGHRS, CDR2 YFSETQ. This CDR3 is 14 amino acids long. DNA for the CDR3: TGCGCCAGCAGCGGGGACAGGGGCCCAGATACGCAGTATTTT. This gives the protein CASSGDRGPDTQYF. The full variable domain, rest sourced from reference TRBV5-1 and TRBJ2-3, is KAGVTQTPRYLIKTRGQQVTLSCSPISGHRSVSWYQQTPGQGLQFLFEYFSETQRNKGNFPGRFSGRQFSNSRSEMNVSTLELGDSALYLCASSGDRGPDTQYFGPGTRLTVL.

J is TRBJ1-2 and V is TRBV7-8; 9 nucleotides align to TRBD1. Germline V gene sequence: CDR1 SGHVS, CDR2 FQNEAQ. V lost 4 bases to trimming and J lost 4 bases; unmatched junction nucleotides: 1. This CDR3 is built from 13 residues. The CDR3 DNA reads TGTGCCAGCAGCTGGGACAGGGCCTATGGCTACACCTTC. Translation: CASSWDRAYGYTF.

The chain combines TRBV6-5 with TRBJ2-7; D is perhaps TRBD1 (5 bases). The germline gives CDR1 MNHEY, CDR2 SVGAGI. This CDR3 spans 13 amino acids. The V gene lost 6 bases and the J gene lost 2 bases, with 11 bases spanning the gap. CDR3 DNA: TGTGCCAGCAGGTTAGACAGAGCCTACGAGCAGTACTTC. Translating gives CASRLDRAYEQYF.

CDR3 DNA sequence: TGTGCCAGCAATGGCGGGGAGATCTACGAGCAGTACTTC. It encodes CASNGGEIYEQYF. The chain is built from TRBV2 and TRBJ2-7, with a weak D call TRBD2 (6 bases). The germline V gene has CDR1 SNHLY and CDR2 FYNNEI. V dropped 7 bases and J dropped 3 bases, with 13 bases sitting between them. The CDR3 is 13 amino acids.

J is TRBJ1-6 and V is TRBV30; tentatively, D is TRBD1 (6 bases). Per the germline V gene, CDR1 is GTSNPN and CDR2 is SVGIG (reference sequence). The ends were cut back, 4 bases at V and 7 bases at J, with 11 bases in the middle. CDR3 length: 13 amino acids. CDR3 region: CAWTQQGNSPLHF. The CDR3 nucleotides read TGTGCCTGGACCCAACAGGGAAATTCACCCCTCCACTTT.

V usage is TRBV19 and J usage is TRBJ1-4; D remains unclear. CDR3 length equals 15 residues. Germline CDR1 reads LNHDA; CDR2 reads SQIVND (reference sequence). Trimming took off 4 bases at V and 3 bases at J, with 12 bases between the two ends. The CDR3 sequence: CASSTAGGSNEKLFF. In DNA, the CDR3 is TGTGCCAGTAGTACCGCCGGTGGGTCTAATGAAAAACTGTTTTTT.

J is TRBJ2-1 and V is TRBV5-8, with 7 bases lining up with TRBD2. Germline trimming cut 4 bases from V and 7 bases from J; bases unmatched to any gene: 8. From germline, CDR1 is SGHTS and CDR2 YDEGEE. This CDR3 is built from 14 residues. CDR3 region: CASSLEYGRNEQFF. The DNA for the CDR3 is TGTGCCAGCAGCCTGGAATACGGGAGGAATGAGCAGTTCTTC.

CDR3 coding DNA: TGTGCCAGCAGCTTGGACGGAAGGGCCTCTAGGTATGGCTACACCTTC. Its protein is CASSLDGRASRYGYTF. This chain joins TRBV5-4 and TRBJ1-2; D call uncertain. Germline V gene lookup returns CDR1 SGHNT and CDR2 YYREEE (reference sequence). There are 16 residues in the CDR3. V was trimmed by 0 bases and J by 5 bases, leaving 17 bases between them.

A single count supports this clone. The CDR3 DNA sequence: TGTGCCAGCAGCTCCCCGTTGGGTAGCGGGGAGAATTCGGAGACCCAGTACTTC. This encodes CASSSPLGSGENSETQYF. The chain is built from TRBV3-1 (or the pseudogene TRBV3-2) and TRBJ2-5; TRBD2 agrees at 8 bases. Germline trimming cut 5 bases from V and 5 bases from J; bases unmatched to any gene: 19. Germline V CDR1 and CDR2: LGHDT, YNNKEL (reference sequence). The CDR3 extends over 18 amino acids.